These 24 T cell receptor beta chains originate from one sample sequenced in a study of T cells in tumors after PD-1 blockade. Repertoires were generated with immunoSEQ multiplex PCR, while TCRdb's copy carries only in-frame clones and drops some. The sample lists more than 40,000 clones; over 70% were seen once. Sequences were derived from PBMCs, sampled before anti-PD-1 treatment. The source of these receptors is a human donor with basal cell carcinoma.

The chain links TRBV13 to TRBJ1-3; 8 bases align to TRBD1. CDR1 and CDR2 (germline): PRHDT, FYEKMQ (reference sequence). Trimming at V came to 0 bases and at J to 0 bases, leaving 4 bases not matched to a gene. This CDR3 has 17 residues. For the CDR3, the DNA is TGTGCCAGCAGCTTAGGGGACAGGGCCCTCTCTGGAAACACCATATATTTT. Protein: CASSLGDRALSGNTIYF.

Concerning this clone itself: The junction differs from germline at one of its ends, possibly a read error. V gene TRBV6-1 combines with J gene TRBJ1-4, with 7 bases aligning to TRBD1. This CDR3 has 14 amino acids. Germline V lookup: CDR1 MNHNS, CDR2 SASEGT. The CDR3 loop is CASREDRVNEKLFF. CDR3 in DNA: TGTGCCAGCAGGGAAGACAGGGTTAATGAAAAACTGTTTTTT.

The V call is TRBV29-1, the J call TRBJ1-2; 10 positions match TRBD1. V shed 4 bases and J 7 bases; nucleotides not matched to a gene: 9. This CDR3 contains 14 residues. The germline V gene has CDR1 SQVTM and CDR2 ANQGSEA. Here the CDR3 reads CSVGQGAQLGGYTF. Here the CDR3 DNA reads TGCAGCGTTGGACAGGGGGCGCAATTAGGTGGCTACACCTTC. Variable domain in full (rest from reference TRBV29-1 and TRBJ1-2): SAVISQKPSRDICQRGTSLTIQCQVDSQVTMMFWYRQQPGQSLTLIATANQGSEATYESGFVIDKFPISRPNLTFSTLTVSNMSPEDSSIYLCSVGQGAQLGGYTFGSGTRLTVV.

The chain links TRBV5-1 to TRBJ1-1; possibly TRBD1 for D (6 bases). Germline V lookup: CDR1 SGHRS, CDR2 YFSETQ. This CDR3 has 15 residues. Trimming pared 1 base from V and 3 bases from J, leaving 13 bases between. The DNA of the CDR3 is TGCGCCAGCAGCTTGCAGGGGCCGCTACACACTGAAGCTTTCTTT. It codes for CASSLQGPLHTEAFF.

The chain joins TRBV30 to TRBJ1-1, with D uncertain. The germline V and J ends were trimmed by 1 base and 6 bases, with 15 bases remaining between them. This CDR3 is built from 14 residues. The germline gives CDR1 GTSNPN, CDR2 SVGIG (reference sequence). Written as DNA, the CDR3 is TGTGCCTGGAGTGAAGGGAATGTGGTGGCTGAAGCTTTCTTT. Its translation is CAWSEGNVVAEAFF.

J is TRBJ2-3 and V is TRBV7-9; 7 bases line up with TRBD2. This CDR3 comprises 13 residues. V shed 0 bases and J 6 bases; nucleotides not matched to a gene: 0. Looked up from germline, CDR1 is SEHNR and CDR2 is FQNEAQ (reference sequence). CDR3 amino acids: CASSLAGGDTQYF. The CDR3 region has the DNA TGTGCCAGCAGCTTAGCGGGGGGGGATACGCAGTATTTT. Full variable domain (outside the CDR3, taken from reference TRBV7-9 and TRBJ2-3): DTGVSQNPRHKITKRGQNVTFRCDPISEHNRLYWYRQTLGQGPEFLTYFQNEAQLEKSRLLSDRFSAERPKGSFSTLEIQRTEQGDSAMYLCASSLAGGDTQYFGPGTRLTVL.

This clone is deemed medium-sized. The genes are TRBV6-4 and TRBJ1-5, with no clear D. CDR3 size: 13 residues. V was pared by 4 bases and J by 0 bases, with 4 bases between. Germline assignment: CDR1 MRHNA and CDR2 SNTAGT. The CDR3 is CASSVDSNQPQHF. CDR3 DNA: TGTGCCAGCAGTGTTGATAGCAATCAGCCCCAGCATTTT.

The chain has TRBV6-1 and TRBJ1-1; D unclear. The CDR3 spans 17 residues. Germline V gene sequence: CDR1 MNHNS, CDR2 SASEGT. V was shortened by 3 bases and J by 1 base, with 18 bases between the two germline ends. The CDR3 reads CASSDKPLWLGNTEAFF. For the CDR3, the DNA is TGTGCCAGCAGTGACAAACCCCTTTGGTTAGGGAACACTGAAGCTTTCTTT.

The chain employs TRBV28 and TRBJ1-1; TRBD1 might be the D (5 bases). The CDR3 has 13 amino acids. V lost 6 bases and J lost 1, with 9 bases in between. CDR1 and CDR2 (germline): MDHEN, SYDVKM. The CDR3 spells CASRSDRNTEAFF. In DNA, the CDR3 is TGTGCCAGCAGATCCGACAGGAACACTGAAGCTTTCTTT.

The rearrangement uses TRBV11-3 and TRBJ2-1; 8 bases fit TRBD1. The CDR3 totals 14 residues. Germline loops: CDR1 SGHNT, CDR2 YENEEA. The J segment lost 10 bases and the V segment lost 4 bases, leaving 9 bases of the junction unmatched. The CDR3 is CASSSRDRPWEQFF. Here the CDR3 DNA reads TGTGCCAGCAGCTCCCGGGACAGGCCCTGGGAGCAGTTCTTC.

V is TRBV7-6 and J is TRBJ1-4, with a weak D call TRBD1 (5 bases). Germline lookup yields CDR1 SGHVS and CDR2 FNYEAQ. Trimming stripped 8 bases from V and 4 bases from J, with 11 bases between. This CDR3 contains 13 residues. The CDR3 bases are TGTGCCAGCTCCCGGGACCATAATGAAAAACTGTTTTTT. Translation: CASSRDHNEKLFF.

The V call is TRBV7-8, the J call TRBJ2-1; unclear D gene. The CDR3 length is 12 residues. V lost 5 bases and J lost 9, with 11 bases in between. Germline-derived CDR1 and CDR2 are SGHVS and FQNEAQ. The CDR3 region is CASSTRSFEQFF. The CDR3 DNA reads as TGTGCCAGCAGCACGAGGAGCTTTGAGCAGTTCTTC.

The rearrangement links TRBV11-3 to TRBJ2-3; 8 positions agree with TRBD2. The junction had 5 bases not matched to a gene; V was cut back by 5 bases and J by 4 bases. Germline V gene lookup returns CDR1 SGHNT and CDR2 YENEEA. The CDR3 runs to 14 residues. For the CDR3, the DNA is TGTGCCAGCAGCCTAAGCGGGGGCCCAGATACGCAGTATTTT. This gives the protein CASSLSGGPDTQYF.

The chain joins TRBV19 to TRBJ1-5, with D tentatively TRBD1 (5 bases). The V gene lost 5 bases and the J gene lost 2 bases, with 13 bases spanning the gap. CDR3 size: 15 residues. Germline CDR1 is LNHDA and CDR2 is SQIVND (reference sequence). CDR3 in DNA: TGTGCCAGTAGTCAGGGTCCCTCGGGCAATCAGCCCCAGCATTTT. The encoded protein is CASSQGPSGNQPQHF.

The V call is TRBV19, the J call TRBJ2-5, with 7 bases that match TRBD2. Looked up from germline, CDR1 is LNHDA and CDR2 is SQIVND (reference sequence). This CDR3 is 15 amino acids long. J was trimmed by 2 bases and V by 10 bases; bases with no gene match: 13. CDR3 sequence reads: CATRAMGGSQETQYF. In DNA form, the CDR3 reads TGTGCCACCAGAGCAATGGGCGGGAGTCAAGAGACCCAGTACTTC.

V gene TRBV10-1 combines with J gene TRBJ1-5, with D uncertain. Germline loops: CDR1 WNHNN, CDR2 SYGVQD (reference sequence). Trimming cost V 3 bases and J 3 bases, with 15 bases left between them. The CDR3 length is 16 residues. In DNA form, the CDR3 reads TGCGCCAGCAGTGATAAGAGAACAGAGTCCAATCAGCCCCAGCATTTT. Protein sequence: CASSDKRTESNQPQHF.

This rearrangement joins TRBV7-2 to TRBJ2-3; 13 nucleotides line up with TRBD2. The CDR3 totals 18 residues. Looked up from germline, CDR1 is SGHTA and CDR2 is FQGNSA. V trimming: 5 bases; J trimming: 0 bases; junction bases outside the gene matches: 8. Written as DNA, the CDR3 is TGTGCCAGCAGCCCAAGACTAGCGGGGGGCACTAGCACAGATACGCAGTATTTT. Amino acids: CASSPRLAGGTSTDTQYF. The full variable domain, in which reference TRBV7-2 and TRBJ2-3 provide the parts outside the CDR3, is GAGVSQSPSNKVTEKGKDVELRCDPISGHTALYWYRQSLGQGLEFLIYFQGNSAPDKSGLPSDRFSAERTGGSVSTLTIQRTQQEDSAVYLCASSPRLAGGTSTDTQYFGPGTRLTVL.

This chain uses TRBV3-1 (or the pseudogene TRBV3-2) with TRBJ2-2; no firm D call. V lost 1 base and J lost 7, with 7 bases in between. The length of the CDR3 is 13 residues. Germline V CDR1 and CDR2: LGHDT, YNNKEL (reference sequence). Here the CDR3 reads CASSQVGIGELFF. DNA of the CDR3: TGTGCCAGCAGCCAAGTGGGCATCGGGGAGCTGTTTTTT.

The chain employs TRBV18 and TRBJ2-5; D not resolved. Trimming cost V 3 bases and J 5 bases, with 10 bases left between them. CDR1 is KGHSH and CDR2 is LQKENI in the germline V gene. This CDR3 contains 13 residues. The CDR3 loop reads CASSPPSRETQYF. CDR3 DNA sequence: TGTGCCAGCTCACCCCCCTCGCGGGAGACCCAGTACTTC.

The V and J genes are TRBV3-1 (or the pseudogene TRBV3-2) and TRBJ2-2; D might be TRBD2 (6 bases). V was cut by 1 base and J by 7 bases, with 10 bases left in between. CDR3 length: 14 residues. The germline CDR1 and CDR2 sequences are LGHDT and YNNKEL (reference sequence). CDR3 amino acids: CASSQAGVGGELFF. The CDR3, as DNA: TGTGCCAGCAGCCAAGCGGGGGTGGGCGGGGAGCTGTTTTTT.

The V and J genes are TRBV2 and TRBJ2-2; 11 bases agree with TRBD2. Trimming took 6 bases from V and 7 from J; bases not matched to a gene: 7. The CDR3 consists of 15 residues. The V gene's germline CDR1 is SNHLY and CDR2 FYNNEI. CDR3 loop: CASRPTSGGVGELFF. CDR3 bases: TGTGCCAGCAGGCCCACTAGCGGGGGAGTCGGGGAGCTGTTTTTT. Combining the CDR3 with reference TRBV2 and TRBJ2-2 gives the whole variable domain EPEVTQTPSHQVTQMGQEVILRCVPISNHLYFYWYRQILGQKVEFLVSFYNNEISEKSEIFDDQFSVERPDGSNFTLKIRSTKLEDSAMYFCASRPTSGGVGELFFGEGSRLTVL.

The chain recombines TRBV4-2 with TRBJ2-3; 9 nucleotides agree with TRBD2. CDR3 length: 18 amino acids. Germline-derived CDR1 and CDR2 are LGHNA and YNFKEQ. J lost 2 bases, V lost 2 bases, and 11 bases had no gene match. CDR3 sequence (DNA): TGTGCCAGCAGCCAACCCTCAATAGCGGGGGCCCTCACAGATACGCAGTATTTT. Amino acid sequence: CASSQPSIAGALTDTQYF.

CDR3 region: CASSQDDWGKVRDEQFF. CDR3 coding DNA: TGTGCCAGCAGCCAAGATGATTGGGGAAAGGTCAGGGATGAGCAGTTCTTC. The genes are TRBV3-1 (or the pseudogene TRBV3-2) and TRBJ2-1; possible D gene TRBD1, 5 bases. Deletions cut 0 bases from V and 8 bases from J, with 20 bases between. The CDR3 sequence is 17 residues long. Germline-derived CDR1 and CDR2 are LGHDT and YNNKEL (reference sequence).

The chain links TRBV5-6 to TRBJ1-1; possible D gene TRBD1, 5 bases. The CDR3 spans 13 residues. The germline CDR1 and CDR2 sequences are SGHDT and YYEEEE. V was trimmed by 4 bases and J by 8 bases, leaving 15 bases between them. The CDR3 DNA follows: TGTGCCAGCAGCCGGAGGGAGGGGCGGGAAGCTTTCTTT. It translates to CASSRREGREAFF.